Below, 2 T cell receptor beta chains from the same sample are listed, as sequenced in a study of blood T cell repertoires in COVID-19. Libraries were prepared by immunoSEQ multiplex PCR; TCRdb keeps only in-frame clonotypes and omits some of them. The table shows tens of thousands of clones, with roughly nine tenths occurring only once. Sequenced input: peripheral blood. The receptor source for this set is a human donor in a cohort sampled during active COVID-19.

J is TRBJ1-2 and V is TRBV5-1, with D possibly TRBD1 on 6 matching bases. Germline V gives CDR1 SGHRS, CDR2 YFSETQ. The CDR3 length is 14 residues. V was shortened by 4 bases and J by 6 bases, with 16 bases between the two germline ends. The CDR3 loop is CASSATRGRNGYTF. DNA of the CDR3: TGCGCCAGCAGCGCAACCAGGGGTAGGAATGGCTACACCTTC.

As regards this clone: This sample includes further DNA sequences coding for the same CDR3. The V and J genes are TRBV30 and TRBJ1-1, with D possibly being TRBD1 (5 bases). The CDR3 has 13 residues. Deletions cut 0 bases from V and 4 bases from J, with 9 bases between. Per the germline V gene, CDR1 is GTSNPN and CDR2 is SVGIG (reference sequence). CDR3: CAWSVLGGTEAFF. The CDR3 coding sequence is TGTGCCTGGAGTGTTCTCGGGGGCACTGAAGCTTTCTTT.